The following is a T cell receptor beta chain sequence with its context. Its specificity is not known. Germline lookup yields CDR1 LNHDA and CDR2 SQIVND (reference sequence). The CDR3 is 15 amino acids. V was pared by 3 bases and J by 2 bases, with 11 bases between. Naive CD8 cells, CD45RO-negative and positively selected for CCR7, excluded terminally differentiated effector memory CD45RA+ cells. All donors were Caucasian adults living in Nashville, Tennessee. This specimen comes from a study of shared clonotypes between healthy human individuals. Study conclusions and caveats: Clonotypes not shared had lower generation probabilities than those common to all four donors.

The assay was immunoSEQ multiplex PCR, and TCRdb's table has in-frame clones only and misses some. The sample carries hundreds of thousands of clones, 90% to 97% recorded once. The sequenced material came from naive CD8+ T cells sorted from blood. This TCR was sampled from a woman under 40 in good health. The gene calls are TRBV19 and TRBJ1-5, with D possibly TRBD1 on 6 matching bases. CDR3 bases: TGTGCCAGTAGTATTGTGGCAGGGGGCAATCAGCCCCAGCATTTT. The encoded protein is CASSIVAGGNQPQHF.